This T cell receptor (beta chain) originates from a study of blood T cell repertoires in COVID-19. Turning to the study itself: PBMCs, B-cell-depleted T cells, or T cells provided the cDNA or gDNA that made up the material.

Authors' data handling: The assay estimated nucleated cells by amplifying reference gene primers. Method: immunoSEQ multiplex PCR; TCRdb's copy keeps in-frame clones and lacks some. That table is the source of V, J and clone size, and D and trimming were worked out from the DNA. The data contain some 400,000 clones, roughly 77% of them seen just once; the ten biggest clones take up about 1%. Germline values: CDR1 GTSNPN, CDR2 SVGIG (reference sequence). CDR3 length equals 13 residues. V was shortened by 1 base and J by 5 bases, with 11 bases between the two germline ends. The V and J genes are TRBV30 and TRBJ2-5; D is possibly TRBD2 (5 bases). The TCR sequence derives from a human donor with acute or convalescent COVID-19. The donor label of this sample is uncertain. The sequencing input was peripheral blood. The CDR3, as DNA: TGTGCCTGGAGTGGCGGGCCCCATGAGACCCAGTACTTC. Encoded protein: CAWSGGPHETQYF.